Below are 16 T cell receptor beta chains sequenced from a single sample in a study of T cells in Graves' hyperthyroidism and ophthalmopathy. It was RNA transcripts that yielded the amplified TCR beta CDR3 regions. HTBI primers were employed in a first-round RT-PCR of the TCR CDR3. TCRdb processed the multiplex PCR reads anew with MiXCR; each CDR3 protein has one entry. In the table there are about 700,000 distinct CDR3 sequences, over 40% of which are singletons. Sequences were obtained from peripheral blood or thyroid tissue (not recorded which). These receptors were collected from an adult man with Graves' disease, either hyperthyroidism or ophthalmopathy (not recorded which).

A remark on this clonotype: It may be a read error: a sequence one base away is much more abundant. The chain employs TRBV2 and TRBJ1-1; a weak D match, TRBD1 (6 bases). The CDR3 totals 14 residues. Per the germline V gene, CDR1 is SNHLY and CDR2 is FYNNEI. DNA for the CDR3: TGTGCAGCGGAGGGGACAAGAGGTAGGACTGAAGCTTTCTTT. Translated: CAAEGTRGRTEAFF.

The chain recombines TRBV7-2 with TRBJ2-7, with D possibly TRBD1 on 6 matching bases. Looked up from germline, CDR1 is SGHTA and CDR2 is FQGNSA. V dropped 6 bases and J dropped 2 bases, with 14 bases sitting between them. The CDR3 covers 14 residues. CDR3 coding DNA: TGTGCCAGCAGTTATGGGGACATCCCCTACGAGCAGTACTTC. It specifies CASSYGDIPYEQYF.

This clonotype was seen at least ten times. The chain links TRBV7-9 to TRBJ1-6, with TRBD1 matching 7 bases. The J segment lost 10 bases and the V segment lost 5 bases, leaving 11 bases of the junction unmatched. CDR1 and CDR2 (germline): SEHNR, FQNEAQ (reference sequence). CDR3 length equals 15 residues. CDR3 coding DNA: TGTGCCAGCAGCACCACAGGGGCGTCTGGGTCACCCCTCCACTTT. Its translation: CASSTTGASGSPLHF. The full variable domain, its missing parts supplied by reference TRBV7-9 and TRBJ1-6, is DTGVSQNPRHKITKRGQNVTFRCDPISEHNRLYWYRQTLGQGPEFLTYFQNEAQLEKSRLLSDRFSAERPKGSFSTLEIQRTEQGDSAMYLCASSTTGASGSPLHFGNGTRLTVT.

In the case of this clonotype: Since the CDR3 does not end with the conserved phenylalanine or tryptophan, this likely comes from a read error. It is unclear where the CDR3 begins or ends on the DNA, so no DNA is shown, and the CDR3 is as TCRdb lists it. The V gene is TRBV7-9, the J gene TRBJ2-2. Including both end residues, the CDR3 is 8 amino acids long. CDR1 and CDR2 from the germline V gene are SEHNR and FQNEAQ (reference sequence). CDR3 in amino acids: CASSLSIS.

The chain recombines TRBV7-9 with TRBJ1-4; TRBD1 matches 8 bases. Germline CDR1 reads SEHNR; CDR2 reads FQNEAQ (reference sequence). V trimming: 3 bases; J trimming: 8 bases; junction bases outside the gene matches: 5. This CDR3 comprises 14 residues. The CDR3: CASSLTTGDEKLFF. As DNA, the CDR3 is TGTGCCAGCAGCTTGACGACAGGGGACGAAAAACTGTTTTTT.

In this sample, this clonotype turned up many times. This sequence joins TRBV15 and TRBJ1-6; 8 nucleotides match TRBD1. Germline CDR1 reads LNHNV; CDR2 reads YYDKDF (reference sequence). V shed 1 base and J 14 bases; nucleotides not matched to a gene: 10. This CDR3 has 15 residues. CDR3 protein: CATSRGGTGQRALHF. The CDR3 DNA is TGTGCCACCAGCAGAGGGGGGACAGGCCAGCGGGCCCTCCACTTT. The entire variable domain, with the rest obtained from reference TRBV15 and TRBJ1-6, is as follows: DAMVIQNPRYQVTQFGKPVTLSCSQTLNHNVMYWYQQKSSQAPKLLFHYYDKDFNNEADTPDNFQSRRPNTSFCFLDIRSPGLGDTAMYLCATSRGGTGQRALHFGNGTRLTVT.

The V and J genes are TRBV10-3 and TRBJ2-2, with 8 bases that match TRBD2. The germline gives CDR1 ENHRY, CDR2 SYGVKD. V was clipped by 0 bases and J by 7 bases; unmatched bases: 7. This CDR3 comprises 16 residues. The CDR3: CAISESGTRVGGELFF. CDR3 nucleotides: TGTGCCATCAGTGAGTCGGGGACTAGGGTCGGCGGGGAGCTGTTTTTT.

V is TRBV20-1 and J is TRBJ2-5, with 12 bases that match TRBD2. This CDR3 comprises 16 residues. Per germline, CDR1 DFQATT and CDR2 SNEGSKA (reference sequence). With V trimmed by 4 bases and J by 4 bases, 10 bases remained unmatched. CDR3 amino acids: CSATPSGGAGRETQYF. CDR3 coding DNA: TGCAGTGCTACTCCTAGCGGGGGGGCCGGTAGAGAGACCCAGTACTTC.

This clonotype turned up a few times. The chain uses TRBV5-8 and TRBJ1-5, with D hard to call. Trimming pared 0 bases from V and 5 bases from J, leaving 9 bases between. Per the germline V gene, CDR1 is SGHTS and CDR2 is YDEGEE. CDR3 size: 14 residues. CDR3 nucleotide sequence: TGTGCCAGCAGCTTGGTTCAGGTGTATCAGCCCCAGCATTTT. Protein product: CASSLVQVYQPQHF.

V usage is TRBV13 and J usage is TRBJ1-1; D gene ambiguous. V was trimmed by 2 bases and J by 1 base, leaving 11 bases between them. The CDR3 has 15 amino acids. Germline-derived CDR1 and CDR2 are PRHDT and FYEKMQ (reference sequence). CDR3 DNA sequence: TGTGCCAGCAGCTTATTCGGTGAGGGGAACACTGAAGCTTTCTTT. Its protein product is CASSLFGEGNTEAFF.

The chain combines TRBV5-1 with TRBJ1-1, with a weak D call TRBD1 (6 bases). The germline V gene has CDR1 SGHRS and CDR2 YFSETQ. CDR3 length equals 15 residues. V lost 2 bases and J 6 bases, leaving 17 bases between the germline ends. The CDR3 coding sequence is TGCGCCAGCAGCTTTCTAAGACAGGCGGGCCCTGAAGCTTTCTTT. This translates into CASSFLRQAGPEAFF.

CDR3 protein: CASSKQGVSLETQYF. The DNA of the CDR3 is TGTGCCAGCAGTAAACAGGGGGTGAGCCTGGAGACCCAGTACTTC. The J gene is TRBJ2-5, the V gene TRBV2; 8 bases map to TRBD1. The V segment lost 5 bases and the J segment 5 bases; nucleotides outside the gene matches: 10. The length of the CDR3 is 15 residues. CDR1 and CDR2 (germline): SNHLY, FYNNEI.

CDR3: CASWDSLLSYEQYF. In DNA form, the CDR3 reads TGTGCCAGCTGGGACAGCCTCCTCTCCTACGAGCAGTACTTC. This chain links TRBV11-2 with TRBJ2-7; 7 positions match TRBD1. Germline loops: CDR1 SGHAT, CDR2 FQNNGV. V was clipped by 8 bases and J by 0 bases; unmatched bases: 7. This CDR3 has 14 residues.

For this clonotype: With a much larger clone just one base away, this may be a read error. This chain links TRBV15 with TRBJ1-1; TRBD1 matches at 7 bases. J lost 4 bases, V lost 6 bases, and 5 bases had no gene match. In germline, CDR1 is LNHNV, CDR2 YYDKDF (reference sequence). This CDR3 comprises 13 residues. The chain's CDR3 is CATRTGRITEAFF. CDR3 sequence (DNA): TGTGCCACCAGGACAGGGAGGATCACTGAAGCTTTCTTT.

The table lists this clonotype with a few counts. Here the CDR3 reads CASSQGTGTGELFF. As DNA, the CDR3 is TGTGCCAGCAGCCAAGGGACAGGGACCGGGGAGCTGTTTTTT. This chain joins TRBV7-9 and TRBJ2-2; 9 nucleotides line up with TRBD1. This CDR3 region has 14 residues. V gave up 5 bases and J gave up 5 bases; unmatched junction bases: 3. CDR1 is SEHNR and CDR2 is FQNEAQ in the germline V gene (reference sequence).

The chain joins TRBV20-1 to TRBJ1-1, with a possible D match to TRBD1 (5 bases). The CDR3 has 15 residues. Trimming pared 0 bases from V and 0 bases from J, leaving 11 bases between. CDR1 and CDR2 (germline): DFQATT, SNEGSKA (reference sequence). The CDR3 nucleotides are TGCAGTGCTAGAGATTCGGGACCCATGAACACTGAAGCTTTCTTT. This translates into CSARDSGPMNTEAFF.